These 6 T cell receptor beta chains share one sample of origin, sequenced in a study of blood T cell repertoires in COVID-19. Sequencing used immunoSEQ multiplex PCR; TCRdb keeps in-frame clones, though not all of them. The sample records a few hundred thousand clones, over 85% being singletons. The sequenced material came from PBMCs or T cells enriched from blood (not recorded which). Receptors were obtained from a woman aged 25 to 39 who had recovered from COVID-19.

The rearrangement links TRBV19 to TRBJ1-2; TRBD1 aligns across 10 bases. The CDR3 is made up of 17 amino acids. Germline V gives CDR1 LNHDA, CDR2 SQIVND (reference sequence). Trimming removed 5 bases from V and 6 bases from J; junction bases left unmatched: 15. In DNA form, the CDR3 reads TGTGCCAGTAGTCATGAGCCGGGACAGGGGACGGCGAATGGCTACACCTTC. Its translation is CASSHEPGQGTANGYTF.

The chain links TRBV6-5 to TRBJ2-7; 7 bases line up with TRBD1. The CDR3 extends over 12 amino acids. Germline V lookup: CDR1 MNHEY, CDR2 SVGAGI. V shed 2 bases and J 6 bases; nucleotides not matched to a gene: 1. Written as DNA, the CDR3 is TGTGCCAGCAGTTACGACAGGGCCGAGCAGTACTTC. The encoded protein is CASSYDRAEQYF.

The V gene is TRBV6-2 or TRBV6-3, the J gene TRBJ2-2; 8 bases fit TRBD1. This CDR3 contains 17 residues. Germline CDR1 is MNHEY and CDR2 is SVGEGT. Trimming removed 5 bases from V and 3 bases from J; junction bases left unmatched: 11. For the CDR3, the DNA is TGTGCCAGCAGTAAACAGGGGGTGGTGGATTACACCGGGGAGCTGTTTTTT. Translating it yields CASSKQGVVDYTGELFF.

The rearrangement links TRBV4-2 to TRBJ2-7, with D possibly TRBD1 on 5 matching bases. The CDR3 loop spans 14 amino acids. Germline CDR1 is LGHNA and CDR2 is YNFKEQ. Trimming cost V 4 bases and J 0 bases, with 10 bases left between them. The chain's CDR3 is CASSPRDSSYEQYF. The CDR3 coding sequence is TGTGCCAGCAGCCCTAGAGACAGCTCCTACGAGCAGTACTTC.

This clone was seen only once. The rearrangement uses TRBV9 and TRBJ2-7, with TRBD2 matching 11 bases. The CDR3 spans 14 residues. The V and J ends lost 3 bases and 3 bases, in that order; junction bases with no gene match: 2. The germline CDR1 and CDR2 sequences are SGDLS and YYNGEE. Here the CDR3 DNA reads TGTGCCAGCAGCGCGGGACTAGCGGACTACGAGCAGTACTTC. Amino acids: CASSAGLADYEQYF.

The chain has TRBV10-3 and TRBJ2-7; weak D call: TRBD2 (5 bases). The germline V gene has CDR1 ENHRY and CDR2 SYGVKD. The V gene lost 2 bases and the J gene lost 2 bases, with 10 bases spanning the gap. The CDR3 length is 14 residues. The CDR3 region is CAISEREGPYEQYF. DNA of the CDR3: TGTGCCATCAGTGAGCGGGAAGGTCCCTACGAGCAGTACTTC.